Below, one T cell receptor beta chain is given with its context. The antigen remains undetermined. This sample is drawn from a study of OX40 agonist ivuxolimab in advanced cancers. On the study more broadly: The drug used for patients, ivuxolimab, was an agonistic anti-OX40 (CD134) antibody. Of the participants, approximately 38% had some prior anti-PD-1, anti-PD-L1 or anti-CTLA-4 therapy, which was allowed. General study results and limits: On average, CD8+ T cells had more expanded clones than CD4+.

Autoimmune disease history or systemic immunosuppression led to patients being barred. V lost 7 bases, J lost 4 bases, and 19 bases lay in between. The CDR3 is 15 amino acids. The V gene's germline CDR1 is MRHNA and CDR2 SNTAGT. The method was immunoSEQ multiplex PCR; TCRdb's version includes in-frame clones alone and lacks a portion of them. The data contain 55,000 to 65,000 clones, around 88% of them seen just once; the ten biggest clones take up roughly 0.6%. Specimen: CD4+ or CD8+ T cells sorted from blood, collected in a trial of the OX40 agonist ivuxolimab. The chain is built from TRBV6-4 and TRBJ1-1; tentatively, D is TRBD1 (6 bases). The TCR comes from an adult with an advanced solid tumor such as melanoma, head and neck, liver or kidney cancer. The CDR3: CASKRTTEGGTEAFF. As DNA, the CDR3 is TGTGCCAGCAAAAGGACCACGGAGGGGGGCACTGAAGCTTTCTTT.